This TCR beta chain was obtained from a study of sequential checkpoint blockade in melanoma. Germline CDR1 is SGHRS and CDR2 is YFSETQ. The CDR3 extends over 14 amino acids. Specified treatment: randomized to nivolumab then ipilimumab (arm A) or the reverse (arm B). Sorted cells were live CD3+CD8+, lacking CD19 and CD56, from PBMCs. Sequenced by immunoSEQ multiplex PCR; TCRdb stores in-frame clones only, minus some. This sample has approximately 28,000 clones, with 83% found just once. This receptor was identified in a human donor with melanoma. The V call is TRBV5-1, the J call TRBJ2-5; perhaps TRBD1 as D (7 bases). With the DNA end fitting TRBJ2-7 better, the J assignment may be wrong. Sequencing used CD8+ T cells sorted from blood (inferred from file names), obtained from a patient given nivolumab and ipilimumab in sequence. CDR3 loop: CASSFDRAGYEQYF. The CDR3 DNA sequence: TGCGCCAGCAGCTTTGACAGGGCGGGGTACGAGCAGTACTTC.